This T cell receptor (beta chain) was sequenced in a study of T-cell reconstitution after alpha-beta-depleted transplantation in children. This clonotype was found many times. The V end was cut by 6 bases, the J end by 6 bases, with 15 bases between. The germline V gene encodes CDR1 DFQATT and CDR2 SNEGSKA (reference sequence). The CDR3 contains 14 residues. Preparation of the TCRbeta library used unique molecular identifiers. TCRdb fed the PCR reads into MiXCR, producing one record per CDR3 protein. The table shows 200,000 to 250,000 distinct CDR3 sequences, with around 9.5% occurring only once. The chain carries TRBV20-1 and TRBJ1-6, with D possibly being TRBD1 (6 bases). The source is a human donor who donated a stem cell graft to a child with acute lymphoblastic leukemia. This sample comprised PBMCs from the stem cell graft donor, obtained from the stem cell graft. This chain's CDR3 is CSAQETGLNSPLHF. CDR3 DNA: TGCAGTGCCCAAGAGACAGGCCTTAATTCACCCCTCCACTTT.